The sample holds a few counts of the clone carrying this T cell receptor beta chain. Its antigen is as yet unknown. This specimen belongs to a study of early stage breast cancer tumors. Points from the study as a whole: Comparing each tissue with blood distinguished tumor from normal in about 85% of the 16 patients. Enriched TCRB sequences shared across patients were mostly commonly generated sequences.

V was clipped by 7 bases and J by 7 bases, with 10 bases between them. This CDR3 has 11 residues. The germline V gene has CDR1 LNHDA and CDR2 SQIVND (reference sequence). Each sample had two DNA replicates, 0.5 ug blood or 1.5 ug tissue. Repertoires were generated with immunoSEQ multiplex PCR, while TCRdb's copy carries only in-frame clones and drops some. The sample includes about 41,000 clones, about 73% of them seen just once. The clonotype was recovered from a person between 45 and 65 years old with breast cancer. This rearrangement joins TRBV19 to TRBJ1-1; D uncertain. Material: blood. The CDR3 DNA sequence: TGTGCCAGTACAACCATCAGTGAAGCTTTCTTT. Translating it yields CASTTISEAFF.